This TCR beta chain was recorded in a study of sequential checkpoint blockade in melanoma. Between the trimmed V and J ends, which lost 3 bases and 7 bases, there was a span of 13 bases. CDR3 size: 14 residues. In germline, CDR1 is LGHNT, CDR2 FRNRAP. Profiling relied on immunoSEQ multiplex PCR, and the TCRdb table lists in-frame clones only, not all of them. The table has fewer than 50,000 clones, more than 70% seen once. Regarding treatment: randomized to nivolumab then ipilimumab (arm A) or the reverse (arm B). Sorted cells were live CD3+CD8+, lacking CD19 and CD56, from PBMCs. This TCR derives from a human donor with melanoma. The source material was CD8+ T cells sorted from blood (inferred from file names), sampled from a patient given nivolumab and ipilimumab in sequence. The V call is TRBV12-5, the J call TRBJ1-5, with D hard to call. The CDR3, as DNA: TGTGCTAGTGGTTTTCCTTACGCTAGCCAGCCCCAGCATTTT. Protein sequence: CASGFPYASQPQHF.